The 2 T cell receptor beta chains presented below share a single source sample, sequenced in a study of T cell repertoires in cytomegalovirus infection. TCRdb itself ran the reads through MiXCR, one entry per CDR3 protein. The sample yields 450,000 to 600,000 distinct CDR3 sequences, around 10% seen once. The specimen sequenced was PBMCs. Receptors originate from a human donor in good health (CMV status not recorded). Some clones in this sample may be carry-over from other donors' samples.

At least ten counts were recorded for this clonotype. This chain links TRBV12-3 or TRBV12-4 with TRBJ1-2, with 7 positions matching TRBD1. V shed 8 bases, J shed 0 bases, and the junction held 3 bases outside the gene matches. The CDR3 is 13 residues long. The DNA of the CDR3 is TGTGCCAGCCGACAGGGCACTAACTATGGCTACACCTTC. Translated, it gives CASRQGTNYGYTF.

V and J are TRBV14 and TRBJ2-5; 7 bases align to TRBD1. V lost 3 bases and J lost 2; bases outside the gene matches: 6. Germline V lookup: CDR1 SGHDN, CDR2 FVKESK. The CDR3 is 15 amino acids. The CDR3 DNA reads TGTGCCAGCAGCCATTGGGCAGGGGGACAAGAGACCCAGTACTTC. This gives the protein CASSHWAGGQETQYF. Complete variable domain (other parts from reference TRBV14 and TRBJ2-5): EAGVTQFPSHSVIEKGQTVTLRCDPISGHDNLYWYRRVMGKEIKFLLHFVKESKQDESGMPNNRFLAERTGGTYSTLKVQPAELEDSGVYFCASSHWAGGQETQYFGPGTRLLVL.